The 25 T cell receptor beta chains given below trace back to one sample, sequenced in a study of blood T cell repertoires in COVID-19. The table came from immunoSEQ multiplex PCR; TCRdb's copy has only in-frame clones and leaves some out. The sample consists of about 160,000 clones, 70% to 90% of them appearing once. Sample: peripheral blood. All receptors come from a human donor in a cohort sampled during active COVID-19.

The chain carries TRBV7-8 and TRBJ2-2, with D tentatively TRBD1 (5 bases). Germline V gene sequence: CDR1 SGHVS, CDR2 FQNEAQ. V lost 4 bases, J lost 1 base, and 22 bases lay in between. The CDR3 extends over 19 amino acids. This CDR3 is CASSSPLVVGAENTGELFF. In nucleotides, the CDR3 is TGTGCCAGCAGCTCCCCCCTGGTGGTAGGGGCCGAGAACACCGGGGAGCTGTTTTTT.

This clone was counted a single time. The J gene is TRBJ2-7, the V gene TRBV5-1; tentatively, D is TRBD2 (6 bases). Germline V gene lookup returns CDR1 SGHRS and CDR2 YFSETQ. This CDR3 comprises 14 residues. Between the trimmed V and J ends, which lost 5 bases and 3 bases, there was a span of 15 bases. The CDR3 is CASSSGGVLYEQYF. The CDR3 region has the DNA TGCGCCAGCAGTTCAGGAGGGGTCCTCTACGAGCAGTACTTC.

The V and J genes are TRBV30 and TRBJ1-5; 7 bases line up with TRBD1. Germline CDR1 GTSNPN, CDR2 SVGIG (reference sequence). The J segment lost 3 bases and the V segment lost 3 bases, leaving 8 bases of the junction unmatched. The CDR3 consists of 15 residues. For the CDR3, the DNA is TGTGCCTGGAGCGAGAGACAGGGCCTCAATCAGCCCCAGCATTTT. Its protein product is CAWSERQGLNQPQHF.

The V call is TRBV2, the J call TRBJ1-1; a weak D match, TRBD1 (6 bases). Trimming took 6 bases from V and 2 from J, leaving 10 bases between them. Germline values: CDR1 SNHLY, CDR2 FYNNEI. The CDR3 runs 13 residues. The CDR3 sequence: CASRGHTNTEAFF. The CDR3 DNA follows: TGTGCCAGCAGGGGACATACTAACACTGAAGCTTTCTTT.

The V gene is TRBV5-4, the J gene TRBJ2-7, with 12 bases that match TRBD1. The CDR3 runs 16 residues. Germline CDR1 SGHNT, CDR2 YYREEE (reference sequence). Trimming at V came to 4 bases and at J to 6 bases, leaving 11 bases not matched to a gene. CDR3 sequence (DNA): TGTGCCAGCAGCGGGACAGGGGGCTACTACTACGGCGAGCAGTACTTC. Its translation is CASSGTGGYYYGEQYF.

This clone occurred a few times. The CDR3 loop reads CASSQARLWLAKNIQYF. CDR3 nucleotides: TGTGCCAGCAGCCAAGCCCGTTTGTGGCTAGCCAAAAACATTCAGTACTTC. The V call is TRBV3-1 (or the pseudogene TRBV3-2), the J call TRBJ2-4; no clear D gene. Germline V gene lookup returns CDR1 LGHDT and CDR2 YNNKEL (reference sequence). V was cut by 1 base and J by 0 bases, with 13 bases left in between. CDR3 length equals 17 residues.

The CDR3 bases are TGTGCCAGCAGTGAATATGGGACAGGGATGTTGACACCCCTCCACTTT. It is translated as CASSEYGTGMLTPLHF. The V call is TRBV25-1, the J call TRBJ1-6, with 9 nucleotides matching TRBD1. V gave up 0 bases and J gave up 11 bases; unmatched junction bases: 8. The CDR3 consists of 16 residues. Germline lookup yields CDR1 MGHDK and CDR2 SYGVNS.

This rearrangement joins TRBV6-4 to TRBJ2-2; D is possibly TRBD1 (5 bases). This CDR3 region has 13 residues. The V gene lost 4 bases and the J gene lost 4 bases, with 7 bases spanning the gap. CDR1 and CDR2 (germline): MRHNA, SNTAGT. CDR3 sequence (DNA): TGTGCCAGCAGTGGGGGCCCCACCGGGGAGCTGTTTTTT. Its protein is CASSGGPTGELFF.

The chain is built from TRBV30 and TRBJ2-1, with 9 bases matching TRBD2. The J segment lost 7 bases and the V segment lost 0 bases, leaving 1 base of the junction unmatched. The CDR3 has 13 amino acids. Germline CDR1 reads GTSNPN; CDR2 reads SVGIG (reference sequence). The chain's CDR3 is CAWSVTSGNEQFF. DNA of the CDR3: TGTGCCTGGAGTGTGACTAGCGGAAATGAGCAGTTCTTC.

V usage is TRBV28 and J usage is TRBJ2-2; 8 nucleotides match TRBD1. Germline-derived CDR1 and CDR2 are MDHEN and SYDVKM. J lost 7 bases, V lost 1 base, and 5 bases had no gene match. The CDR3 covers 15 residues. The CDR3 protein is CASSLSPGGGGELFF. CDR3 coding DNA: TGTGCCAGCAGTTTATCCCCAGGGGGCGGCGGGGAGCTGTTTTTT.

The table lists this clone with a count of one. The chain links TRBV6-5 to TRBJ2-1; possibly TRBD1 for D (5 bases). The ends were cut back, 2 bases at V and 5 bases at J, with 7 bases in the middle. Per germline, CDR1 MNHEY and CDR2 SVGAGI. This CDR3 is 13 amino acids long. CDR3 sequence reads: CASSYQGNNEQFF. Written as DNA, the CDR3 is TGTGCCAGCAGTTACCAGGGTAACAATGAGCAGTTCTTC.

This chain uses TRBV4-3 with TRBJ2-5; TRBD1 matches at 12 bases. This CDR3 spans 16 amino acids. In germline, CDR1 is LGHNA, CDR2 YSLEER. The V gene end was trimmed by 4 bases and the J gene end by 2 bases; junction bases not matched to a gene: 5. The CDR3, as DNA: TGCGCCAGCAGCCTAGGGACAGGGGGCATTCAAGAGACCCAGTACTTC. Its translation is CASSLGTGGIQETQYF.

V and J are TRBV12-3 or TRBV12-4 and TRBJ1-1, with a weak D call TRBD1 (5 bases). V was cut by 3 bases and J by 12 bases, with 14 bases left in between. This CDR3 spans 12 amino acids. CDR3 region: CASSFSGVVTFF. Here the CDR3 DNA reads TGTGCCAGCAGTTTTTCGGGGGTCGTAACTTTCTTT.

This chain joins TRBV7-9 and TRBJ1-1; TRBD1 is a possible D gene (6 bases). The CDR3 extends over 13 amino acids. Germline CDR1 and CDR2: SEHNR and FQNEAQ (reference sequence). Trimming cost V 1 base and J 9 bases, with 12 bases left between them. The CDR3 spells CASSLVGGDKAFF. The CDR3 DNA follows: TGTGCCAGCAGCTTAGTCGGGGGGGACAAAGCTTTCTTT. Looking up the rest from reference TRBV7-9 and TRBJ1-1 gives the full variable domain: DTGVSQNPRHKITKRGQNVTFRCDPISEHNRLYWYRQTLGQGPEFLTYFQNEAQLEKSRLLSDRFSAERPKGSFSTLEIQRTEQGDSAMYLCASSLVGGDKAFFGQGTRLTVV.

This clone has a single count. The V and J genes are TRBV29-1 and TRBJ1-5; 8 bases are shared with TRBD1. V was clipped by 6 bases and J by 6 bases; unmatched bases: 4. CDR1 and CDR2 (germline): SQVTM, ANQGSEA. The CDR3 loop spans 12 amino acids. Written as DNA, the CDR3 is TGCAGCGTCAGGGGGCCGAGTCAGCCCCAGCATTTT. Protein: CSVRGPSQPQHF.

This clone was observed a single time. The chain combines TRBV2 with TRBJ2-7; 9 bases match TRBD1. Germline V gene data show CDR1 as SNHLY and CDR2 as FYNNEI. This CDR3 region has 14 residues. Losses at the gene ends were 7 bases for V and 0 bases for J; bases not matched to a gene: 4. This CDR3 reads CASNDRGDSYEQYF. CDR3 nucleotides: TGTGCCAGCAACGACAGGGGGGACTCCTACGAGCAGTACTTC. Variable domain in full (rest from reference TRBV2 and TRBJ2-7): EPEVTQTPSHQVTQMGQEVILRCVPISNHLYFYWYRQILGQKVEFLVSFYNNEISEKSEIFDDQFSVERPDGSNFTLKIRSTKLEDSAMYFCASNDRGDSYEQYFGPGTRLTVT.

The chain couples TRBV9 to TRBJ2-1; 9 bases line up with TRBD1. With 3 bases clipped from V and 0 bases from J, the junction kept 1 base outside the gene matches. The CDR3 runs to 15 residues. The germline CDR1 and CDR2 sequences are SGDLS and YYNGEE. The CDR3 nucleotides are TGTGCCAGCAGCGGGGGACAGGGCTCCTACAATGAGCAGTTCTTC. Its protein product is CASSGGQGSYNEQFF.

A remark on this clone: Other DNA sequences in the same sample also yield this CDR3. The rearrangement links TRBV9 to TRBJ1-2; D is perhaps TRBD1 (5 bases). Germline assignment: CDR1 SGDLS and CDR2 YYNGEE. The CDR3 has 13 residues. The germline V and J ends were trimmed by 3 bases and 4 bases, with 10 bases remaining between them. CDR3 bases: TGTGCCAGCAGCGCGCAGGGAACCTATGGCTACACCTTC. Amino acid sequence: CASSAQGTYGYTF.

This clone was seen only once. The rearrangement links TRBV6-5 to TRBJ1-1; TRBD1 might be the D (6 bases). Germline loops: CDR1 MNHEY, CDR2 SVGAGI. V lost 9 bases and J lost 6, with 11 bases in between. The CDR3 has 11 amino acids. CDR3 nucleotides: TGTGCCAGTACAGGGATAGCTGAAGCTTTCTTT. Translating gives CASTGIAEAFF.

This chain joins TRBV7-3 and TRBJ2-1; 15 bases are shared with TRBD2. This CDR3 comprises 14 residues. The germline V gene has CDR1 SGHTA and CDR2 FQGTGA. The ends lost 5 bases at V and 10 bases at J; junction bases unmatched: 3. The CDR3 DNA reads as TGTGCCAGCAGCGCCGGGACTAGCGGGAGGGAGCAGTTCTTC. Translated, it gives CASSAGTSGREQFF. Using reference TRBV7-3 and TRBJ2-1 for the parts outside the CDR3, the full variable domain is GAGVSQTPSNKVTEKGKYVELRCDPISGHTALYWYRQSLGQGPEFLIYFQGTGAADDSGLPNDRFFAVRPEGSVSTLKIQRTERGDSAVYLCASSAGTSGREQFFGPGTRLTVL.

Only a few counts were recorded for this clone. V is TRBV7-2 and J is TRBJ2-2; 14 nucleotides match TRBD2. Germline loops: CDR1 SGHTA, CDR2 FQGNSA. Losses at the gene ends were 6 bases for V and 1 base for J; bases not matched to a gene: 4. This CDR3 is 17 amino acids long. The CDR3 nucleotides read TGTGCCAGCAGACGGACTAGCGGGAGGTGGAACACCGGGGAGCTGTTTTTT. It codes for CASRRTSGRWNTGELFF.

A few counts support this clone. V gene TRBV2 combines with J gene TRBJ2-2; no definite D call. The V end lost 8 bases, the J end lost 8 bases, and 9 bases lay between the germline ends. This CDR3 has 11 residues. Germline values: CDR1 SNHLY, CDR2 FYNNEI. In DNA, the CDR3 is TGTGCCAGCCTTGAGTATGGGGAGCTGTTTTTT. This codes for CASLEYGELFF.

V gene TRBV24-1 combines with J gene TRBJ2-6; the match to TRBD1 covers 7 bases. Per germline, CDR1 KGHDR and CDR2 SFDVKD. The CDR3 is made up of 17 amino acids. The trim removed 6 bases at V and 0 bases at J, leaving 7 bases unmatched. The CDR3 sequence is CATSPRTGSSGANVLTF. In DNA form, the CDR3 reads TGTGCCACCAGTCCTCGGACAGGAAGCTCTGGGGCCAACGTCCTGACTTTC.

The V call is TRBV10-1, the J call TRBJ2-7, with 11 nucleotides matching TRBD1. After removal of 4 bases from V and 2 bases from J, the junction contained 4 bases not matched to a gene. CDR3 length equals 15 residues. The germline V gene has CDR1 WNHNN and CDR2 SYGVQD (reference sequence). The DNA for the CDR3 is TGCGCCAGCAGTGGGCCGGGACAGGGGGCCTACGAGCAGTACTTC. Translated, it gives CASSGPGQGAYEQYF.

The chain joins TRBV6-5 to TRBJ1-2; 8 bases map to TRBD1. The germline gives CDR1 MNHEY, CDR2 SVGAGI. CDR3 size: 14 residues. V shed 6 bases and J 4 bases; nucleotides not matched to a gene: 7. The CDR3 spells CASRRQGRSYGYTF. CDR3 sequence (DNA): TGTGCCAGCAGACGACAGGGGCGAAGCTATGGCTACACCTTC.